The 22 T cell receptor beta chains listed next were all sequenced from one sample in a study of T cells after yellow fever vaccination. TCRdb re-called the 5' RACE reads with MiXCR, one entry per CDR3 protein. Here the sample spans around 72,000 distinct CDR3 sequences, 7.3% being singletons. Sequencing was performed on CD8+ T cells sorted from PBMCs, taken less than 11 days after the first yellow fever vaccination. These receptors came from a young man who received the YFV17D yellow fever vaccine.

This clonotype was observed many times. J is TRBJ1-6 and V is TRBV5-6; 8 bases are a match to TRBD1. CDR3 length: 14 residues. V was pared by 4 bases and J by 10 bases, with 7 bases of the junction left unmatched. CDR1 is SGHDT, CDR2 YYEEEE, per germline. The CDR3 loop is CASSQMTGVSPLHF. In DNA, the CDR3 is TGTGCCAGCAGCCAGATGACAGGGGTGTCACCCCTCCACTTT. Full variable domain (missing parts from reference TRBV5-6 and TRBJ1-6): DAGVTQSPTHLIKTRGQQVTLRCSPKSGHDTVSWYQQALGQGPQFIFQYYEEEERQRGNFPDRFSGHQFPNYSSELNVNALLLGDSALYLCASSQMTGVSPLHFGNGTRLTVT.

In this sample, this clonotype turned up many times. The DNA for the CDR3 is TGTGCCAGCACCCGGACTACGACAGGGACCCAGTACTTC. It yields the protein CASTRTTTGTQYF. The chain carries TRBV7-2 and TRBJ2-5; D possibly matches TRBD1 or TRBD2 (6 bases each). Germline CDR1 and CDR2: SGHTA and FQGNSA. V lost 7 bases and J 7 bases, leaving 16 bases between the germline ends. CDR3 length: 13 residues.

This clonotype was seen only a few times. J is TRBJ1-2 and V is TRBV19; D ambiguous. Looked up from germline, CDR1 is LNHDA and CDR2 is SQIVND (reference sequence). V lost 3 bases and J 4 bases, leaving 18 bases between the germline ends. The length of the CDR3 is 16 residues. The chain's CDR3 is CASSIPSVREGYGYTF. The CDR3 DNA reads TGTGCCAGTAGTATCCCTTCCGTGAGGGAGGGCTATGGCTACACCTTC.

This clonotype has a count of ten or more. This chain links TRBV28 with TRBJ2-5; 9 bases align to TRBD1. Germline CDR1 reads MDHEN; CDR2 reads SYDVKM. The CDR3 is made up of 17 amino acids. V shed 8 bases and J 5 bases; nucleotides not matched to a gene: 18. The CDR3 here is CASQSPEVTGGGETQYF. CDR3 nucleotide sequence: TGTGCCAGCCAAAGCCCGGAGGTGACAGGGGGTGGGGAGACCCAGTACTTC.

This clonotype was counted many times. J is TRBJ2-5 and V is TRBV27; D not resolved. This CDR3 is 15 amino acids long. Deletions cut 0 bases from V and 4 bases from J, with 12 bases between. Germline assignment: CDR1 MNHEY and CDR2 SMNVEV (reference sequence). CDR3 region: CASSLSSPAGETQYF. The CDR3 region has the DNA TGTGCCAGCAGTTTATCGAGCCCCGCAGGAGAGACCCAGTACTTC.

A note on this clonotype: A read error may be the cause here, since a much bigger clone is one base away. The V call is TRBV5-1, the J call TRBJ2-7, with no clear D. Germline V CDR1 and CDR2: SGHRS, YFSETQ. The CDR3 is 18 residues long. The CDR3 sequence: CACSLAHFWLFLPYEQYV. CDR3 nucleotide sequence: TGCGCCTGCAGCTTGGCCCATTTCTGGCTATTTCTTCCCTACGAGCAGTACGTC.

A few counts support this clonotype. V is TRBV3-1 and J is TRBJ1-1; D gene unclear. Germline CDR1 LGHDT, CDR2 YNNKEL (reference sequence). Trimming left V 5 bases short and J 6 bases short, with 10 bases between. The CDR3 loop spans 12 amino acids. CDR3 nucleotide sequence: TGTGCCAGCAGCGAAGGAGCCTCTGAAGCTTTCTTT. It is translated as CASSEGASEAFF.

This clonotype was seen a few times. The chain recombines TRBV4-1 with TRBJ2-5, with D perhaps TRBD2 (6 bases). Germline assignment: CDR1 MGHRA and CDR2 YSYEKL. The CDR3 covers 14 residues. The V end was cut by 2 bases, the J end by 4 bases, with 11 bases between. CDR3 in amino acids: CASSQRRTTETQYF. CDR3 bases: TGCGCCAGCAGCCAACGTCGGACTACAGAGACCCAGTACTTC.

This clonotype was seen many times. V usage is TRBV20-1 and J usage is TRBJ1-6; 7 nucleotides line up with TRBD1. Germline loops: CDR1 DFQATT, CDR2 SNEGSKA (reference sequence). The CDR3 is made up of 14 amino acids. V lost 0 bases, J lost 9 bases, and 5 bases stayed unmatched. In DNA form, the CDR3 reads TGCAGTGCTAGAGATGACAGGGAGGCTTCACCCCTCCACTTT. It specifies CSARDDREASPLHF.

This clonotype was seen repeatedly, ten times or more. The genes are TRBV4-1 and TRBJ2-5; D possibly uses TRBD1 or TRBD2 (5 bases each). Trimming left V 2 bases short and J 2 bases short, with 21 bases between. The germline gives CDR1 MGHRA, CDR2 YSYEKL. The CDR3 sequence is 18 residues long. CDR3 sequence reads: CASSQYFGGQGSQETQYF. The DNA for the CDR3 is TGCGCCAGCAGCCAATACTTCGGCGGGCAGGGAAGTCAAGAGACCCAGTACTTC.

This clonotype was detected many times. The chain has TRBV4-3 and TRBJ1-5; D gene unclear. V was shortened by 0 bases and J by 0 bases, with 6 bases between the two germline ends. CDR1 LGHNA and CDR2 YSLEER come from the germline V gene. The CDR3 length is 15 residues. The CDR3 is CASSQDRFSNQPQHF. The DNA for the CDR3 is TGCGCCAGCAGCCAAGACAGGTTTAGCAATCAGCCCCAGCATTTT.

This clonotype has ten or more counts. J is TRBJ1-1 and V is TRBV12-3 or TRBV12-4, with TRBD1 as a possible D gene (5 bases). The CDR3 loop spans 14 amino acids. V lost 4 bases and J lost 4, with 13 bases in between. Here the CDR3 DNA reads TGTGCCAGCAGTTGGGGGGTTTGGCGCACTGAAGCTTTCTTT. It encodes CASSWGVWRTEAFF.

The rearrangement uses TRBV27 and TRBJ2-7; TRBD1 matches at 9 bases. Germline CDR1 and CDR2: MNHEY and SMNVEV (reference sequence). The CDR3 loop spans 16 amino acids. The trim removed 4 bases at V and 2 bases at J, leaving 9 bases unmatched. The CDR3 sequence is CASSSPGQGSPYEQYF. In nucleotides, the CDR3 is TGTGCCAGCAGTTCCCCGGGACAGGGAAGCCCCTACGAGCAGTACTTC.

Notes on this clonotype: A read error may explain this, as a much larger clone is one base away. The chain is built from TRBV6-2 or TRBV6-3 and TRBJ1-1; 8 nucleotides line up with TRBD1. The CDR3 covers 16 residues. Germline values: CDR1 MNHEY, CDR2 SVGEGT. CDR3: CASNYRHRGGNTEAFF. DNA for the CDR3: TGTGCCAGCAATTACCGGCACAGGGGGGGGAACACTGAAGCTTTCTTT.

The table lists this clonotype with many counts. V usage is TRBV4-2 and J usage is TRBJ2-5; TRBD2 matches 10 bases. The CDR3 consists of 15 residues. Germline lookup yields CDR1 LGHNA and CDR2 YNFKEQ. The J segment lost 2 bases and the V segment lost 4 bases, leaving 4 bases of the junction unmatched. For the CDR3, the DNA is TGTGCCAGCAGCCGCGAGCGGGGGGGTCAAGAGACCCAGTACTTC. This codes for CASSRERGGQETQYF.

The V call is TRBV27, the J call TRBJ2-1; D unclear. This CDR3 is 12 amino acids long. V was clipped by 6 bases and J by 3 bases, with 6 bases between them. The V gene's germline CDR1 is MNHEY and CDR2 SMNVEV (reference sequence). CDR3 in amino acids: CASSKDYNEQFF. CDR3 coding DNA: TGTGCCAGCAGCAAGGACTACAATGAGCAGTTCTTC.

This clonotype was counted many times. The chain has TRBV29-1 and TRBJ1-1; D gene uncertain. This CDR3 spans 17 amino acids. V lost 4 bases, J lost 3 bases, and 24 bases lay in between. Germline assignment: CDR1 SQVTM and CDR2 ANQGSEA. In DNA form, the CDR3 reads TGCAGCGTTGTAGGTATCGAAGGTGGATACCGGGACACTGAAGCTTTCTTT. Translating gives CSVVGIEGGYRDTEAFF. The full variable domain, in which reference TRBV29-1 and TRBJ1-1 provide the parts outside the CDR3, is SAVISQKPSRDICQRGTSLTIQCQVDSQVTMMFWYRQQPGQSLTLIATANQGSEATYESGFVIDKFPISRPNLTFSTLTVSNMSPEDSSIYLCSVVGIEGGYRDTEAFFGQGTRLTVV.

The V and J genes are TRBV4-1 and TRBJ2-3; 8 bases line up with TRBD1. The CDR3 is 15 residues long. The germline V gene encodes CDR1 MGHRA and CDR2 YSYEKL. With 7 bases clipped from V and 4 bases from J, the junction kept 10 bases outside the gene matches. In DNA form, the CDR3 reads TGCGCCAGCACCTTGGGGCAGGGGGCCGCAGATACGCAGTATTTT. Translated: CASTLGQGAADTQYF.

This chain joins TRBV9 and TRBJ1-2; D uncertain. Trimming cost V 0 bases and J 2 bases, with 5 bases left between them. This CDR3 comprises 13 residues. The germline gives CDR1 SGDLS, CDR2 YYNGEE. CDR3 protein: CASSVASNYGYTF. The CDR3 DNA is TGTGCCAGCAGCGTAGCTTCAAACTATGGCTACACCTTC.

This clonotype showed up many times. The chain is built from TRBV4-1 and TRBJ2-1; D not resolved. Germline V gene data show CDR1 as MGHRA and CDR2 as YSYEKL. The V and J ends lost 4 bases and 5 bases respectively, with 9 bases between them. The CDR3 contains 13 residues. Written as DNA, the CDR3 is TGCGCCAGCAGCCCCCCGGTGAACAATGAGCAGTTCTTC. Its protein product is CASSPPVNNEQFF.

Comment on this clonotype: A read error may be the cause here, since a much bigger clone is one base away. This likely comes from a read error, as the CDR3 has no conserved phenylalanine or tryptophan at its end. The chain employs TRBV4-1 and TRBJ2-5, with TRBD1 identical over 9 bases. After removal of 0 bases from V and 4 bases from J, the junction contained 12 bases not matched to a gene. The CDR3 runs to 18 residues. CDR1 is MGHRA and CDR2 is YSYEKL in the germline V gene. For the CDR3, the DNA is TGCGCCAGCAGCCAAGATTATAGGACAGGGGTTTTTGGAGAGACCCAGTACTCC. Translating gives CASSQDYRTGVFGETQYS.

There are many counts of this clonotype. The chain carries TRBV12-5 and TRBJ2-7, with TRBD1 identical over 7 bases. This CDR3 contains 15 residues. The germline V gene has CDR1 LGHNT and CDR2 FRNRAP. J gave up 4 bases and V 1 base, and 7 bases lay outside the gene matches. CDR3 nucleotides: TGTGCTAGTGGTTTGGCACCGGGACAGAAATACGAGCAGTACTTC. Amino acid sequence: CASGLAPGQKYEQYF.